The next 21 T cell receptor beta chains were all read from a single sample in a study of blood T cell repertoires in COVID-19. Assay used: immunoSEQ multiplex PCR; TCRdb lists only in-frame clones, some missing. The table has under 300,000 clones, around 84% seen once. The specimen sequenced was peripheral blood. The receptors were gathered from a woman in her seventies with active or convalescent COVID-19.

Here the CDR3 reads CASSLARVPNSPLHF. The CDR3 region has the DNA TGTGCCAGCAGCTTAGCCCGGGTCCCTAATTCACCCCTCCACTTT. This chain links TRBV7-2 with TRBJ1-6; no clear D. Germline V gene data show CDR1 as SGHTA and CDR2 as FQGNSA. The V end lost 0 bases, the J end lost 6 bases, and 9 bases lay between the germline ends. The CDR3 has 15 residues.

This clone qualifies as medium-sized (0.01 to 0.1%). The V call is TRBV4-1, the J call TRBJ2-3; a weak D match, TRBD2 (6 bases). V was trimmed by 0 bases and J by 4 bases, leaving 20 bases between them. This CDR3 has 18 amino acids. The germline V gene encodes CDR1 MGHRA and CDR2 YSYEKL. The DNA of the CDR3 is TGCGCCAGCAGCCAAGACCCCCCCCCAGCGGGCGAACCAGATACGCAGTATTTT. This gives the protein CASSQDPPPAGEPDTQYF.

V usage is TRBV9 and J usage is TRBJ2-7, with D uncertain. V gave up 0 bases and J gave up 3 bases, with 13 bases separating them. The CDR3 spans 15 residues. The germline V gene has CDR1 SGDLS and CDR2 YYNGEE. The CDR3 sequence is CASSVEPGSHYEQYF. Here the CDR3 DNA reads TGTGCCAGCAGCGTAGAGCCGGGTTCCCACTACGAGCAGTACTTC.

In DNA form, the CDR3 reads TGTGCCAGCAGCCGCCATTTGGGGACAGGGGTTGAGCAGCCCCAGCATTTT. Its protein product is CASSRHLGTGVEQPQHF. V and J are TRBV4-2 and TRBJ1-5, with TRBD1 matching 10 bases. The CDR3 totals 17 residues. CDR1 and CDR2 from the germline V gene are LGHNA and YNFKEQ. The ends lost 4 bases at V and 7 bases at J; junction bases unmatched: 13.

This clone has a single count. V gene TRBV19 combines with J gene TRBJ1-1; D is unclear. There are 16 residues in the CDR3. Trimming left V 3 bases short and J 1 base short, with 15 bases between. Looked up from germline, CDR1 is LNHDA and CDR2 is SQIVND (reference sequence). The CDR3 region has the DNA TGTGCCAGTAGTATCCCAAGGGCTGGGAGGAACACTGAAGCTTTCTTT. It specifies CASSIPRAGRNTEAFF.

The V and J genes are TRBV3-1 (or the pseudogene TRBV3-2) and TRBJ2-2; D is perhaps TRBD2 (6 bases). Trimming took off 4 bases at V and 5 bases at J, with 8 bases between the two ends. Per the germline V gene, CDR1 is LGHDT and CDR2 is YNNKEL (reference sequence). The CDR3 sequence is 13 residues long. The CDR3, as DNA: TGTGCCAGCAGCCTGGGACTTACCGGGGAGCTGTTTTTT. Encoded protein: CASSLGLTGELFF.

The chain combines TRBV10-3 with TRBJ1-6; possibly TRBD1 for D (5 bases). This CDR3 is 17 amino acids long. Germline lookup yields CDR1 ENHRY and CDR2 SYGVKD. V was shortened by 2 bases and J by 7 bases, with 18 bases between the two germline ends. The CDR3 nucleotides are TGTGCCATCAGTGAGAATCTAGTGACAGACGAAAATTCACCCCTCCACTTT. Its translation: CAISENLVTDENSPLHF.

The CDR3 DNA follows: TGTGCCAGCAGCTCGCAGACAGGTTTGAACACTGAAGCTTTCTTT. The encoded protein is CASSSQTGLNTEAFF. The rearrangement uses TRBV5-4 and TRBJ1-1; perhaps TRBD1 as D (6 bases). V lost 3 bases and J 0 bases, leaving 12 bases between the germline ends. The CDR3 has 15 amino acids. CDR1 is SGHNT, CDR2 YYREEE, per germline (reference sequence).

The chain carries TRBV6-5 and TRBJ2-1, with 12 bases aligning to TRBD2. V lost 3 bases to trimming and J lost 6 bases; unmatched junction nucleotides: 6. In germline, CDR1 is MNHEY, CDR2 SVGAGI. CDR3 length: 16 residues. The CDR3 DNA reads as TGTGCCAGCAGTTATGGTCTGGGACTAGCGGGCAATGAGCAGTTCTTC. This encodes CASSYGLGLAGNEQFF.

CDR3 coding DNA: TGCGCCAGCAGCCAAGGGACTAGCGGGGCCCGCAATGAGCAGTTCTTC. It yields the protein CASSQGTSGARNEQFF. The chain links TRBV4-3 to TRBJ2-1, with 12 bases lining up with TRBD2. Germline V lookup: CDR1 LGHNA, CDR2 YSLEER. V lost 1 base, J lost 6 bases, and 4 bases stayed unmatched. This CDR3 has 16 amino acids.

The rearrangement joins TRBV11-2 to TRBJ1-2; D gene ambiguous. Trimming pared 1 base from V and 0 bases from J, leaving 12 bases between. The CDR3 has 16 residues. The germline V gene has CDR1 SGHAT and CDR2 FQNNGV. This CDR3 is CASSLGSVRANYGYTF. CDR3 bases: TGTGCCAGCAGCTTAGGGAGTGTCCGCGCTAACTATGGCTACACCTTC.

This clone was counted a few times. The gene calls are TRBV27 and TRBJ1-4; D might be TRBD1 (6 bases). The V gene lost 3 bases and the J gene lost 6 bases, with 17 bases spanning the gap. CDR3 size: 16 residues. Per the germline V gene, CDR1 is MNHEY and CDR2 is SMNVEV (reference sequence). In DNA, the CDR3 is TGTGCCAGCAGTTTCGGAACAGGGTCGGGGTATGAAAAACTGTTTTTT. Translating gives CASSFGTGSGYEKLFF.

V is TRBV18 and J is TRBJ2-3, with 10 bases aligning to TRBD2. With 4 bases clipped from V and 0 bases from J, the junction kept 19 bases outside the gene matches. Germline V CDR1 and CDR2: KGHSH, LQKENI. CDR3 size: 21 residues. CDR3 bases: TGTGCCAGCTCACGGAGGGGGGCTGGACTAGCGGCTCTTACTAGCACAGATACGCAGTATTTT. This sequence encodes CASSRRGAGLAALTSTDTQYF.

This chain joins TRBV28 and TRBJ2-2; perhaps TRBD2 as D (6 bases). Germline CDR1 reads MDHEN; CDR2 reads SYDVKM. V lost 2 bases, J lost 1 base, and 8 bases lay in between. The CDR3 has 15 amino acids. The CDR3 DNA sequence: TGTGCCAGCAGTTTACTCGGGGGGAACACCGGGGAGCTGTTTTTT. Protein sequence: CASSLLGGNTGELFF. Full variable domain (rest looked up from reference TRBV28 and TRBJ2-2): DVKVTQSSRYLVKRTGEKVFLECVQDMDHENMFWYRQDPGLGLRLIYFSYDVKMKEKGDIPEGYSVSREKKERFSLILESASTNQTSMYLCASSLLGGNTGELFFGEGSRLTVL.

The rearrangement links TRBV18 to TRBJ1-2; 8 nucleotides align to TRBD1. Trimming removed 6 bases from V and 4 bases from J; junction bases left unmatched: 4. Germline CDR1 KGHSH, CDR2 LQKENI. The CDR3 is made up of 13 amino acids. As DNA, the CDR3 is TGTGCCAGCTCGGCGGGACAGGTCTATGGCTACACCTTC. Translating it yields CASSAGQVYGYTF.

This chain joins TRBV7-9 and TRBJ1-5; possibly TRBD1 for D (5 bases). The germline gives CDR1 SEHNR, CDR2 FQNEAQ (reference sequence). Between the trimmed V and J ends, which lost 2 bases and 8 bases, there was a span of 13 bases. This CDR3 has 14 amino acids. The CDR3 DNA reads TGTGCCAGCAGCTTATTTGGGGCATCGGAGCCCCAGCATTTT. Protein sequence: CASSLFGASEPQHF.

The V call is TRBV6-2 or TRBV6-3, the J call TRBJ1-5, with D maybe TRBD1 (6 bases). V lost 5 bases to trimming and J lost 1 base, with 12 bases between them. This CDR3 region has 15 residues. In germline, CDR1 is MNHEY, CDR2 SVGEGT. CDR3 region: CASSPQGLSNQPQHF. The CDR3 bases are TGTGCCAGCAGTCCACAGGGACTAAGCAATCAGCCCCAGCATTTT.

The rearrangement uses TRBV15 and TRBJ1-2, with TRBD1 identical over 8 bases. V lost 3 bases and J lost 3; bases outside the gene matches: 3. This CDR3 comprises 14 residues. Per germline, CDR1 LNHNV and CDR2 YYDKDF (reference sequence). The DNA of the CDR3 is TGTGCCACCAGCAGGGGACAGGAACACTATGGCTACACCTTC. Translating it yields CATSRGQEHYGYTF.

There are a few counts of this clone. The CDR3: CAISEGLSNEQFF. The DNA of the CDR3 is TGTGCCATCAGTGAGGGGCTTTCCAATGAGCAGTTCTTC. The chain employs TRBV10-3 and TRBJ2-1; D gene uncertain. Germline lookup yields CDR1 ENHRY and CDR2 SYGVKD. The V end lost 2 bases, the J end lost 6 bases, and 8 bases lay between the germline ends. The CDR3 length is 13 residues.

The rearrangement joins TRBV7-9 to TRBJ2-3; 10 bases are shared with TRBD1. V shed 6 bases, J shed 5 bases, and the junction held 5 bases outside the gene matches. Germline-derived CDR1 and CDR2 are SEHNR and FQNEAQ (reference sequence). CDR3 length: 14 residues. CDR3 in DNA: TGTGCCAGCAGGTCCGGGACAGGGGTAGATACGCAGTATTTT. Residues: CASRSGTGVDTQYF.

The chain couples TRBV5-4 to TRBJ1-1, with 7 bases lining up with TRBD1. CDR1 and CDR2 (germline): SGHNT, YYREEE (reference sequence). V dropped 9 bases and J dropped 1; count of bases not matched to a gene: 9. There are 14 residues in the CDR3. This chain's CDR3 is CATLRDSSNTEAFF. The CDR3 DNA reads as TGTGCCACCTTGAGGGACAGCTCGAACACTGAAGCTTTCTTT.